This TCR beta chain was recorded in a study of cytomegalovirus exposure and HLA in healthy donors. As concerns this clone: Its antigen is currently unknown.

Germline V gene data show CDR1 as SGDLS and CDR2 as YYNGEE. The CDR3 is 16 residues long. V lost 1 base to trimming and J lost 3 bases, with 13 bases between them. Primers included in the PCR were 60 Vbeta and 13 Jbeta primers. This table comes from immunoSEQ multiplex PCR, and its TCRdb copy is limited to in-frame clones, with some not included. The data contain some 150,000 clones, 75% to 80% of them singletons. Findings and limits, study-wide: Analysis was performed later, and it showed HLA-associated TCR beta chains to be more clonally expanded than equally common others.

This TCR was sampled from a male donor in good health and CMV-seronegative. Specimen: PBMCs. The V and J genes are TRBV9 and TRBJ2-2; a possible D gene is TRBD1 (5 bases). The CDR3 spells CASSVRQIRHTGELFF. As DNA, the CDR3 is TGTGCCAGCAGCGTAAGACAGATTCGCCACACCGGGGAGCTGTTTTTT. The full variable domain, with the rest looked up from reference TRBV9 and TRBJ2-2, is DSGVTQTPKHLITATGQRVTLRCSPRSGDLSVYWYQQSLDQGLQFLIQYYNGEERAKGNILERFSAQQFPDLHSELNLSSLELGDSALYFCASSVRQIRHTGELFFGEGSRLTVL.